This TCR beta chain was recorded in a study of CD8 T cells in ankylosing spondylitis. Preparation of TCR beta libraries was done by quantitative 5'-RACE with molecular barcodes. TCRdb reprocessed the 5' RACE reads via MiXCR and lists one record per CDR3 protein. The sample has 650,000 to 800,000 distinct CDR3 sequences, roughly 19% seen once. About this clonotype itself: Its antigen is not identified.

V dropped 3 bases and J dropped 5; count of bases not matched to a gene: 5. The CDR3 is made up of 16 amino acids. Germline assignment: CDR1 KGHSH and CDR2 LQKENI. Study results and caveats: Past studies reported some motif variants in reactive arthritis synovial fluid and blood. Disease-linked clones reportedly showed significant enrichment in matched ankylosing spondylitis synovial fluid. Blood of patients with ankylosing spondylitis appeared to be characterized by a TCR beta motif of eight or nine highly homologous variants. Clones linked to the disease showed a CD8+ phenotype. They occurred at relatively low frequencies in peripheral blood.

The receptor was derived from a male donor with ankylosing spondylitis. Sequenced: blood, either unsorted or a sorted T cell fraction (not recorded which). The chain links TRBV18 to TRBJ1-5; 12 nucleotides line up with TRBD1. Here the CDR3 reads CASSPSGQGAYQPQHF. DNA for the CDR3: TGTGCCAGCTCACCTTCGGGACAGGGGGCTTATCAGCCCCAGCATTTT.